This TCR beta chain derives from a study of blood T cell repertoires in COVID-19. Whole-study context: The origin of the acute and convalescent COVID-19 samples was the United States, Italy and Spain. PBMCs, B-cell-depleted T cells, or T cells provided the cDNA or gDNA that made up the material.

Deletions cut 8 bases from V and 7 bases from J, with 11 bases between. CDR1 is ENHRY, CDR2 SYGVKD, per germline. The CDR3 sequence is 12 residues long. As processed by the authors: Researchers report that nucleated cell counts were estimated from reference gene primer amplification. The assay was immunoSEQ multiplex PCR, and TCRdb's table has in-frame clones only and misses some. That table furnishes V, J and clone size, whereas the DNA furnished D and trimming. The data show 90,000 to 120,000 clones, with over 60% seen just once and 4% to 4.5% held by the top ten. Sequencing was done on a sample of peripheral blood. The sequence was obtained from a man aged 70-80 years with acute or convalescent COVID-19. This sequence joins TRBV10-3 and TRBJ2-2; D uncertain. CDR3 DNA: TGTGCCATCGGAGACTTCAGCGGGGAGCTGTTTTTT. Residues: CAIGDFSGELFF.